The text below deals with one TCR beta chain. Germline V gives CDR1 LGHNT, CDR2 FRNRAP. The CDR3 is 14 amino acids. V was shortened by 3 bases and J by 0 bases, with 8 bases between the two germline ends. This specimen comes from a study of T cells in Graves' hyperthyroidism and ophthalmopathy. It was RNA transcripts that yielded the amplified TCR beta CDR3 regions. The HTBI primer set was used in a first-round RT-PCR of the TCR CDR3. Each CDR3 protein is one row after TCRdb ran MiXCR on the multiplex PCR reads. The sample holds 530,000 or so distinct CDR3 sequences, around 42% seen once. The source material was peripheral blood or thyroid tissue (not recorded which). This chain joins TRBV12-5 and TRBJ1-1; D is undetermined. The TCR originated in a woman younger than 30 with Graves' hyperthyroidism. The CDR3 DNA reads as TGTGCTAGTGGTTTTGGTGGAGTGAACACTGAAGCTTTCTTT. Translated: CASGFGGVNTEAFF.